This T cell receptor beta chain emerged from a study of post-analysis software for immune sequencing data. Findings and limits, study-wide: Five TRBV segments were more frequent in patients than controls; TRBV5-6, TRBV5-1 and TRBV20-1 belonged to this group.

TCR beta cDNA libraries included unique molecular identifiers. TCRdb processed the PCR reads anew with MiXCR; each CDR3 protein has one entry. The repertoire includes some 690,000 distinct CDR3 sequences, 25% to 30% of them detected once, and more than 0.55% sits in the top ten. Regarding this clonotype: Its antigen is undetermined.

Trimming shortened V by 5 bases and J by 2 bases, and 17 bases separated the two germline ends. The length of the CDR3 is 16 residues. The germline gives CDR1 KGHDR, CDR2 SFDVKD. The material sequenced was blood. This clonotype originated in a girl between 5 and 17 years old with multiple sclerosis. J is TRBJ2-5 and V is TRBV24-1; tentative D call: TRBD2 (6 bases). The CDR3 spells CATSGRGLQGQETQYF. CDR3 nucleotides: TGTGCCACCAGTGGTCGGGGACTCCAAGGTCAAGAGACCCAGTACTTC.